One T cell receptor beta chain is described in this entry. Here immunoSEQ multiplex PCR was the method, and the copy in TCRdb shows in-frame clones only, minus some. The sample includes some 51,000 clones, 90% to 97% of them seen just once. This CDR3 region has 16 residues. Germline CDR1 and CDR2: KGHDR and SFDVKD. V shed 3 bases and J 4 bases; nucleotides not matched to a gene: 7. The data derive from a study of control samples from healthy donors and cancer patients. The TCR comes from a woman aged 18-29 years in good health. Specimen: blood. The chain joins TRBV24-1 to TRBJ2-3; 9 bases align to TRBD2. This chain's CDR3 is CATSDPTGGGADTQYF. The CDR3 DNA sequence: TGTGCCACCAGTGATCCCACCGGCGGGGGGGCAGATACGCAGTATTTT.